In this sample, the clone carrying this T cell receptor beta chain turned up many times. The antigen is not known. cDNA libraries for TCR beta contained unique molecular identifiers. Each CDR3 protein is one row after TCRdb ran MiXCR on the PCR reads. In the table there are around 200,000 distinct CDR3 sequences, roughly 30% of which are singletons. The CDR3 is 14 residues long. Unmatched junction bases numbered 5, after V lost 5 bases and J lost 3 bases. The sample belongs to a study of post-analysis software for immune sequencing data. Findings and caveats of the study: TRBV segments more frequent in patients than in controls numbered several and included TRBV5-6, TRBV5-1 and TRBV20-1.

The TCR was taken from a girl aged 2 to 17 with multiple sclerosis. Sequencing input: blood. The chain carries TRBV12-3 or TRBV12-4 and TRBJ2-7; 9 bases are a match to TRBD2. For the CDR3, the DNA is TGTGCCAGCAGTCCCACTAGCGGGTACTACGAGCAGTACTTC. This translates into CASSPTSGYYEQYF.